This T cell receptor (beta chain) comes out of a study of T cell repertoires in cytomegalovirus infection. Study details: Public TCR beta signatures indicated both CMV infection and matching HLA type. Study-wide results and caveats: HLA-C-restricted TCR beta clonotypes specific for CMV led the ex vivo response.

MiXCR was run by TCRdb on the reads, yielding one entry per CDR3 protein. Of hundreds of thousands of distinct CDR3 sequences listed, roughly 33% are singletons. Concerning this clonotype itself: Its antigen is unknown. One end of the junction is discordant with germline, which a read error may explain.

Germline V CDR1 and CDR2: MNHEY, SVGAGI. This CDR3 spans 17 amino acids. The source material was cultured PBMCs, sampled from culture after CMV antigen stimulation. J is TRBJ1-6 and V is TRBV6-5; 7 nucleotides line up with TRBD1. The clonotype was recovered from a human donor in good health (CMV status not recorded). Some clones in this sample may be carry-over from other donors' samples. The CDR3 reads CATSYSPQGGGNSPLHF. CDR3 coding DNA: TGTGCCACCAGTTACTCACCCCAGGGAGGGGGCAATTCACCCCTCCACTTT.